This TCR beta chain was retrieved from a study of radiation and T cells in renal cell carcinoma (dated by TCRdb to the early 2020s). At the level of the whole study: The samples were obtained from a clinical trial, where primary renal cell carcinomas were treated with 15 Gy stereotactic body radiation therapy and then removed by nephrectomy 4 weeks afterward. TCR beta sequencing covered around 50 samples in total, comprising some 25 tumors and around 27 peripheral blood samples. Across all 50 or so samples, 4,016,671 unique CDR3 nucleotide sequences, encoding 2,658,974 unique CDR3 amino acid sequences, were identified. Overall study results and their limits: Top tumor clonotypes rose in blood from baseline to 2 weeks post-radiation, then contracted by 4 weeks, suggesting transient expansion of tumor-resident clones. Because pretreatment tumor biopsies were not available, the baseline intratumoral presence of clonotypes could not be determined. Blood repertoire dynamics were not followed beyond 4 weeks after treatment. With a single-armed trial design, the study had no way to address how radiation dose or scheduling affects the TCR repertoire.

TCR beta libraries were generated from genomic DNA with the immunoSEQ kit, following the manufacturer's recommendations. Library preparation used a first multiplex PCR with proprietary primers, then a second PCR adding unique barcodes, with bead cleanups after each round. Each sample batch included a kit-provided positive control reaction and a negative control reaction. The final libraries were assessed on an Agilent 4200 TapeStation D1000 ScreenTape, pooled by volume, and quantified by qPCR. Sequencing was performed on an Illumina NextSeq500 with a MidOutput 150-cycle cartridge, and 156 Read1 and 15 Index1 cycles were run with kit custom primers. The pooled library was loaded at 0.8 to 1 pM with an approximately 21% PhiX control spike-in. In the authors' own workflow: The vendor-processed data were analyzed in R, and a clonotype was defined as all T cells that share the same CDR3 nucleotide sequence. For clone abundance analyses, frequencies were normalized to the 10,000 most abundant clones in each sample. Public T cell clones, which averaged fewer than five per sample, were removed prior to analysis. An abundance difference of at least 32-fold between compartments was the criterion for calling clonotypes tumor-enriched or baseline blood-enriched. A beta-binomial differential abundance model was used to identify clonotypes that expanded or contracted between blood time points. Tumor-blood repertoire similarity was measured with the Baroni-Urbani and Buser coefficient, and groups were compared using two-tailed Wilcoxon tests in R. In its TCRdb copy, this immuneACCESS table keeps in-frame sequences only and misses some clones. Where compared with another copy, unresolved V genes explain less than half of these, and the others have no known cause. V and J calls and clone size are as listed in that table; D and trimming were resolved from the DNA. Within this sample are some 120,000 clones, with roughly four fifths of them counted one time only. The top ten clonotypes cover 1.9% of the sample.

With respect to this clone: Its antigen is still unknown. Qualities for individual bases were not recorded, and no much larger clone is one base off.

CDR1 SGHTA and CDR2 FQGNSA are derived from the germline V gene. The CDR3 goes from the cysteine to the phenylalanine over 14 residues. The CDR3 DNA has 42 bases and is translated from base 1. At the junction V is shortened by 3 bases and J by 0 bases, with 9 bases in between. The time point tag for this specimen amounts to: blood 2 weeks post-SBRT. The treatment or condition label on this specimen signifies: 15 Gy SBRT to primary tumor, nephrectomy 4 weeks later. Serial peripheral blood from radiation-treated patients was sampled at baseline, 2 weeks and 4 weeks after SBRT to track tumor-enriched clonotypes. Renal cell carcinoma with clear cell pathology was present in all patients. Genomic DNA for TCR sequencing was prepared using the QIAamp DNA Blood Mini Kit (Qiagen). The analyses included just those samples that passed every quality control check.

The TCR sequence derives from a woman in her sixties with renal cell carcinoma. This receptor chain uses TRBV7-2 and TRBJ2-7, with no confident D gene call. The sample here was blood, taken from a patient whose treatment included radiotherapy and nephrectomy. The CDR3 protein sequence reads: CASSFGGASYEQYF. The nucleotide sequence is TGTGCCAGCAGCTTCGGCGGAGCCTCCTACGAGCAGTACTTC.